The 18 T cell receptor beta chains listed next were all sequenced from one sample in a study of early stage breast cancer tumors. Using immunoSEQ multiplex PCR, the repertoire was profiled, and TCRdb retains in-frame clones only, with some absent. The profile shows tens of thousands of clones, over 60% of them singletons. Sequenced: blood. The receptors come from a young adult with breast cancer.

The genes are TRBV5-1 and TRBJ2-1, with 11 bases aligning to TRBD2. CDR3 length equals 14 residues. Trimming at V came to 5 bases and at J to 5 bases, leaving 3 bases not matched to a gene. The germline V gene encodes CDR1 SGHRS and CDR2 YFSETQ. CDR3 sequence reads: CASSVGLADNEQFF. In nucleotides, the CDR3 is TGCGCCAGCAGTGTGGGACTAGCGGACAATGAGCAGTTCTTC.

The V gene is TRBV7-9, the J gene TRBJ1-1, with TRBD1 as a possible D gene (6 bases). CDR3 length equals 15 residues. V was clipped by 3 bases and J by 0 bases, with 11 bases between them. Germline lookup yields CDR1 SEHNR and CDR2 FQNEAQ (reference sequence). The CDR3 loop reads CASSLQGPMNTEAFF. The DNA of the CDR3 is TGTGCCAGCAGCTTGCAGGGGCCTATGAACACTGAAGCTTTCTTT. Together with reference TRBV7-9 and TRBJ1-1, the CDR3 gives the full variable domain: DTGVSQNPRHKITKRGQNVTFRCDPISEHNRLYWYRQTLGQGPEFLTYFQNEAQLEKSRLLSDRFSAERPKGSFSTLEIQRTEQGDSAMYLCASSLQGPMNTEAFFGQGTRLTVV.

This clone has only one observation. The gene calls are TRBV6-5 and TRBJ2-3, with D unresolved. This CDR3 has 15 residues. Deletions cut 6 bases from V and 1 base from J, with 14 bases between. Germline V gene lookup returns CDR1 MNHEY and CDR2 SVGAGI. The CDR3: CASSKPGLGTDTQYF. For the CDR3, the DNA is TGTGCCAGCAGCAAGCCCGGTTTAGGCACAGATACGCAGTATTTT.

The genes are TRBV4-1 and TRBJ2-6; no reliable D call. The CDR3 loop spans 14 amino acids. Per germline, CDR1 MGHRA and CDR2 YSYEKL. V lost 0 bases and J lost 2, with 2 bases in between. CDR3 bases: TGCGCCAGCAGCCAAGAGGCTGGGGCCAACGTCCTGACTTTC. It yields the protein CASSQEAGANVLTF.

This clone is medium-sized in the sample. V usage is TRBV7-6 and J usage is TRBJ1-5; D might be TRBD1 (5 bases). Per the germline V gene, CDR1 is SGHVS and CDR2 is FNYEAQ. The length of the CDR3 is 16 residues. Deletions cut 1 base from V and 2 bases from J, with 12 bases between. CDR3 coding DNA: TGTGCCAGCAGCTTAGAAGACGGGGACCGCAATCAGCCCCAGCATTTT. It yields the protein CASSLEDGDRNQPQHF.

This clone has more than one count but fewer than ten. One junction end does not reproduce the germline sequence, and a read error may be involved. As DNA, the CDR3 is TGTGCCAGCAGCTTTGGGGCAGGGGGCAACCAAAAGACCCAGTACTTC. Amino acid sequence: CASSFGAGGNQKTQYF. The rearrangement links TRBV5-4 to TRBJ2-5, with 8 bases fitting TRBD1. This CDR3 contains 16 residues. From germline, CDR1 is SGHNT and CDR2 YYREEE (reference sequence).

The chain uses TRBV6-1 and TRBJ1-1; D is possibly TRBD1 (5 bases). V lost 0 bases, J lost 8 bases, and 10 bases lay in between. The CDR3 loop spans 13 amino acids. Germline V gene data show CDR1 as MNHNS and CDR2 as SASEGT. The CDR3 is CASSEADRGEAFF. The CDR3 bases are TGTGCCAGCAGTGAAGCAGACCGGGGGGAAGCTTTCTTT.

The chain carries TRBV13 and TRBJ2-7; maybe TRBD1 (6 bases). Germline CDR1 and CDR2: PRHDT and FYEKMQ (reference sequence). The CDR3 consists of 16 residues. The ends were cut back, 5 bases at V and 4 bases at J, with 21 bases in the middle. CDR3 amino acids: CASSPGRGSGGYEQYF. As DNA, the CDR3 is TGTGCCAGCAGCCCCGGAAGGGGGAGTGGAGGTTACGAGCAGTACTTC.

This CDR3 reads CASSESSSTSDTQYF. The CDR3 DNA follows: TGTGCCAGCAGCGAAAGTAGTAGCACTTCAGATACGCAGTATTTT. V is TRBV5-4 and J is TRBJ2-3, with no clear D. Germline V CDR1 and CDR2: SGHNT, YYREEE (reference sequence). The ends were cut back, 4 bases at V and 4 bases at J, with 16 bases in the middle. The CDR3 is 15 amino acids. Complete variable domain (other parts from reference TRBV5-4 and TRBJ2-3): ETGVTQSPTHLIKTRGQQVTLRCSSQSGHNTVSWYQQALGQGPQFIFQYYREEENGRGNFPPRFSGLQFPNYSSELNVNALELDDSALYLCASSESSSTSDTQYFGPGTRLTVL.

The chain uses TRBV10-2 and TRBJ2-2; D gene ambiguous. The CDR3 consists of 12 residues. Trimming removed 8 bases at V and 3 bases at J, with 7 bases between. Germline CDR1 and CDR2: WSHSY and SAAADI. The CDR3 reads CASSWDTGELFF. CDR3 sequence (DNA): TGCGCCAGCTCTTGGGACACCGGGGAGCTGTTTTTT.

This clone was seen a handful of times. J is TRBJ1-5 and V is TRBV10-3; D may be TRBD1 (5 bases). V lost 5 bases to trimming and J lost 3 bases, with 8 bases between them. Germline CDR1 ENHRY, CDR2 SYGVKD. This CDR3 is built from 13 residues. The CDR3 DNA reads as TGTGCCATCAGTTGGGGGGACAATCAGCCCCAGCATTTT. It codes for CAISWGDNQPQHF.

The V and J genes are TRBV18 and TRBJ1-1, with D perhaps matching TRBD1 (6 bases). V lost 3 bases to trimming and J lost 4 bases, with 12 bases between them. CDR3 length equals 14 residues. Germline CDR1 is KGHSH and CDR2 is LQKENI. CDR3 sequence reads: CASSPYRETTEAFF. As DNA, the CDR3 is TGTGCCAGCTCACCGTACAGGGAAACCACTGAAGCTTTCTTT.

In this sample, this clone turned up a few times. V is TRBV15 and J is TRBJ2-1, with 11 bases lining up with TRBD2. The CDR3 sequence is 14 residues long. J was trimmed by 7 bases and V by 7 bases; bases with no gene match: 6. The germline V gene has CDR1 LNHNV and CDR2 YYDKDF (reference sequence). The CDR3, as DNA: TGTGCCACCAAAACTAGCGGGAGTGGTAATGAGCAGTTCTTC. Translation: CATKTSGSGNEQFF.

The chain links TRBV11-2 to TRBJ2-7, with D hard to call. Deletions cut 8 bases from V and 5 bases from J, with 10 bases between. CDR1 and CDR2 from the germline V gene are SGHAT and FQNNGV. The CDR3 covers 11 residues. DNA for the CDR3: TGTGCCAGCGCCGCGAGGAACGAGCAGTACTTC. The encoded protein is CASAARNEQYF.

The V call is TRBV2, the J call TRBJ2-3; D is unresolved. CDR1 and CDR2 from the germline V gene are SNHLY and FYNNEI. With 3 bases removed from V and 0 bases from J, the gap between germline ends came to 16 bases. There are 17 residues in the CDR3. This CDR3 reads CASSDTLWVASTDTQYF. As DNA, the CDR3 is TGTGCCAGCAGTGATACCCTTTGGGTGGCTAGCACAGATACGCAGTATTTT.

The J gene is TRBJ2-2, the V gene TRBV4-1, with D unresolved. The germline CDR1 and CDR2 sequences are MGHRA and YSYEKL. This CDR3 spans 15 amino acids. Trimming took off 3 bases at V and 4 bases at J, with 12 bases between the two ends. CDR3 protein: CASSQPMWGTGELFF. The CDR3 region has the DNA TGCGCCAGCAGCCAGCCTATGTGGGGCACCGGGGAGCTGTTTTTT.

This clone was detected a few times. The V call is TRBV6-1, the J call TRBJ2-7; D is perhaps TRBD1 (6 bases). Germline lookup yields CDR1 MNHNS and CDR2 SASEGT. Trimming took off 11 bases at V and 0 bases at J, with 14 bases between the two ends. The length of the CDR3 is 13 residues. The CDR3 region is CAHTRGYSYEQYF. The DNA of the CDR3 is TGTGCCCACACCAGGGGTTACTCCTACGAGCAGTACTTC.

This clone was found a few times. The chain employs TRBV5-6 and TRBJ2-3, with D possibly being TRBD2 (6 bases). The germline V gene encodes CDR1 SGHDT and CDR2 YYEEEE. V was cut by 4 bases and J by 1 base, with 22 bases left in between. The CDR3 has 18 amino acids. Here the CDR3 DNA reads TGTGCCAGCAGCCTCAATCGGGGAAGCGGGCGGCGCACAGATACGCAGTATTTT. As protein: CASSLNRGSGRRTDTQYF.